A selection of T cell receptor beta chains follows, all from one sample in a study of T-cell reconstitution after alpha-beta-depleted transplantation in children. TCRdb redid the calling of the PCR reads with MiXCR, one entry per CDR3 protein. The profile covers some 200,000 distinct CDR3 sequences, with around 9.6% appearing a single time and roughly 6.2% taken by the ten largest. The sample in question was PBMCs from the stem cell graft donor, obtained from the stem cell graft. Receptors originate from a human donor who donated a stem cell graft to a child with acute lymphoblastic leukemia. Both conserved end residues are part of each CDR3. The D gene is left open where the match is weak. Size is omitted from some rows. Given values are once, few, many or a class for expanded clones.

d_gene | j_gene | abundance | v_gene | CDR3aa | CDR3nt
- | TRBJ1-5 | few | TRBV12-3/TRBV12-4 | CASSLGGVSNQPQHF | TGTGCCAGCAGTTTGGGAGGGGTCAGCAATCAGCCCCAGCATTTT
TRBD2 | TRBJ2-1 | many | TRBV4-3 | CASSQDTSGIDNEQFF | TGCGCCAGCAGCCAAGATACTAGCGGGATTGACAATGAGCAGTTCTTC
- | TRBJ2-7 | many | TRBV7-6 | CASSLDALAGFDEQYF | TGTGCCAGCAGCTTAGATGCACTGGCGGGGTTCGACGAGCAGTACTTC
- | TRBJ1-2 | - | TRBV2 | CASSEQIYGYTF | TGTGCCAGCAGTGAACAGATATATGGCTACACCTTC
TRBD2 | TRBJ2-1 | many | TRBV6-2/TRBV6-3 | CASSYASGGAPGFHDEQFF | TGTGCCAGCAGTTACGCGAGCGGGGGGGCCCCGGGGTTTCACGATGAGCAGTTCTTC
TRBD2 | TRBJ2-7 | few | TRBV9 | CASSVDASGGSYEQYF | TGTGCCAGCAGCGTAGATGCTAGCGGAGGCTCCTACGAGCAGTACTTC
- | TRBJ2-5 | many | TRBV12-3/TRBV12-4 | CASRVAQEETQYF | TGTGCCAGCAGGGTAGCACAGGAAGAGACCCAGTACTTC
- | TRBJ2-7 | - | TRBV12-3/TRBV12-4 | CASSGGEQYF | TGTGCCAGCAGCGGAGGCGAGCAGTACTTC
- | TRBJ2-1 | - | TRBV5-4 | CASSLEIAGTTGNEQFF | TGTGCCAGCAGCTTGGAAATAGCGGGGACGACAGGGAATGAGCAGTTCTTC
- | TRBJ2-5 | few | TRBV7-2 | CASSLVSLGQTQYF | TGTGCCAGCAGCTTAGTATCGCTGGGACAGACCCAGTACTTC
- | TRBJ2-5 | many | TRBV7-2 | CASSLVVQETQYF | TGTGCCAGCAGCTTAGTCGTCCAAGAGACCCAGTACTTC
- | TRBJ2-3 | - | TRBV5-4 | CASSLPLRADTQYF | TGTGCCAGCAGCTTGCCCCTGCGCGCGGATACGCAGTATTTT
- | TRBJ1-1 | many | TRBV3-1 | CASSQDGDTEAFF | TGTGCCAGCAGCCAAGATGGGGACACTGAAGCTTTCTTT
TRBD2 | TRBJ2-1 | few | TRBV12-3/TRBV12-4 | CASSRGGISYNEQFF | TGTGCCAGCAGTCGGGGGGGGATCTCCTACAATGAGCAGTTCTTC
- | TRBJ2-5 | few | TRBV11-3 | CASSLCRRYQETQYF | TGTGCCAGCAGCTTATGTAGGCGGTACCAAGAGACCCAGTACTTC
- | TRBJ2-1 | - | TRBV6-5 | CASSYSGRGSTGNEQFF | TGTGCCAGCAGTTACTCGGGAAGGGGGAGCACGGGCAATGAGCAGTTCTTC
- | TRBJ2-2 | - | TRBV20-1 | CSARDVGVGGGELFF | TGCAGTGCTAGAGATGTGGGGGTCGGCGGCGGGGAGCTGTTTTTT
TRBD1 | TRBJ2-1 | - | TRBV6-1 | CASRAGQGSNNEQFF | TGTGCCAGCAGGGCGGGACAGGGCTCGAACAATGAGCAGTTCTTC
- | TRBJ2-6 | - | TRBV12-3/TRBV12-4 | CASSFWKMATPGANVLTF | TGTGCCAGCAGTTTTTGGAAAATGGCCACACCGGGGGCCAACGTCCTGACTTTC
TRBD2 | TRBJ2-1 | - | TRBV5-1 | CASTGEGDEQFF | TGCGCCAGCACGGGGGAGGGCGATGAGCAGTTCTTC
- | TRBJ2-7 | many | TRBV5-5 | CASSFVADEQYF | TGTGCCAGCAGCTTTGTGGCAGACGAGCAGTACTTC
- | TRBJ1-1 | few | TRBV7-9 | CASSLEEDTEAFF | TGTGCCAGCAGCTTAGAGGAGGACACTGAAGCTTTCTTT
- | TRBJ2-3 | few | TRBV12-3/TRBV12-4 | CASSFSPFLSSRPDTQYF | TGTGCCAGCAGTTTCTCCCCGTTCCTTTCTTCCCGCCCGGATACGCAGTATTTT
- | TRBJ2-1 | many | TRBV20-1 | CSARAPPASSYNEQFF | TGCAGTGCTAGAGCCCCCCCCGCGAGTTCCTACAATGAGCAGTTCTTC
- | TRBJ1-6 | few | TRBV4-3 | CASSQDLETKYSPLHF | TGCGCCAGCAGCCAAGATCTGGAGACCAAATATTCACCCCTCCACTTT
TRBD1 | TRBJ1-2 | - | TRBV5-1 | CASSLVRDRGRKNYGYTF | TGCGCCAGCAGCTTGGTGAGGGACAGGGGCCGAAAAAACTATGGCTACACCTTC
- | TRBJ2-6 | - | TRBV20-1 | CSARDTPSGANVLTF | TGCAGTGCTAGAGATACTCCCTCTGGGGCCAACGTCCTGACTTTC
TRBD1 | TRBJ1-1 | few | TRBV5-6 | CASSLVPQGVTEAFF | TGTGCCAGCAGCTTGGTCCCTCAGGGGGTAACTGAAGCTTTCTTT
TRBD1 | TRBJ1-5 | many | TRBV6-2/TRBV6-3 | CASSSGTAGNQPQHF | TGTGCCAGCAGTTCGGGGACAGCAGGCAATCAGCCCCAGCATTTT
TRBD1 | TRBJ1-3 | few | TRBV5-6 | CASSSALQGAFGNTIYF | TGTGCCAGCAGCTCCGCCCTACAGGGGGCTTTTGGAAACACCATATATTTT
- | TRBJ2-1 | few | TRBV24-1 | CATSDLWHEQFF | TGTGCCACCAGTGATTTGTGGCATGAGCAGTTCTTC
- | TRBJ2-7 | few | TRBV20-1 | CSARDNRQVSYEQYF | TGCAGTGCTAGAGACAACCGACAGGTATCCTACGAGCAGTACTTC
TRBD2 | TRBJ2-1 | - | TRBV19 | CASSPGGGAGGHSYNEQFF | TGTGCCAGTAGTCCCGGGGGAGGGGCGGGGGGCCATTCCTACAATGAGCAGTTCTTC
TRBD1 | TRBJ1-5 | few | TRBV12-3/TRBV12-4 | CASSTGTGGGQPQHF | TGTGCCAGCAGCACCGGGACAGGGGGAGGTCAGCCCCAGCATTTT
- | TRBJ1-1 | - | TRBV29-1 | CSVGRSNTEAFF | TGCAGCGTCGGCAGATCGAACACTGAAGCTTTCTTT
- | TRBJ1-2 | many | TRBV5-5 | CASSLGEKLYGYTF | TGTGCCAGCAGCTTAGGGGAGAAGTTGTATGGCTACACCTTC
- | TRBJ2-2 | - | TRBV6-5 | CASSWDGNTGELFF | TGTGCCAGCAGTTGGGACGGAAACACCGGGGAGCTGTTTTTT
- | TRBJ2-1 | few | TRBV19 | CASRDVAVSYNEQFF | TGTGCCAGTAGGGATGTAGCGGTCTCCTACAATGAGCAGTTCTTC
TRBD2 | TRBJ2-5 | many | TRBV11-2 | CASSLEGTSGGAVQETQYF | TGTGCCAGCAGCTTAGAAGGGACTAGCGGGGGAGCAGTCCAAGAGACCCAGTACTTC
- | TRBJ2-2 | many | TRBV6-1 | CASSEGRVNTGELFF | TGTGCCAGCAGTGAGGGACGGGTGAACACCGGGGAGCTGTTTTTT
- | TRBJ2-3 | many | TRBV7-9 | CASSLRTERADTQYF | TGTGCCAGCAGCTTACGTACCGAGCGGGCAGATACGCAGTATTTT
TRBD1 | TRBJ1-4 | few | TRBV5-6 | CASSLVGDSVNEKLFF | TGTGCCAGCAGCTTGGTTGGGGACAGCGTTAATGAAAAACTGTTTTTT
TRBD2 | TRBJ2-2 | - | TRBV4-3 | CASSQDWGLANTGELFF | TGCGCCAGCAGCCAAGATTGGGGACTAGCGAACACCGGGGAGCTGTTTTTT
- | TRBJ2-1 | - | TRBV14 | CASSDVIGLASYNEQFF | TGTGCCAGCAGCGACGTCATCGGGCTAGCGTCATACAATGAGCAGTTCTTC
- | TRBJ2-7 | few | TRBV10-3 | CAISTTSHEQYF | TGTGCCATCAGCACGACAAGTCACGAGCAGTACTTC
TRBD1 | TRBJ1-2 | few | TRBV20-1 | CSARDRGNYGYTF | TGCAGTGCTAGGGACAGGGGAAACTATGGCTACACCTTC
- | TRBJ1-5 | few | TRBV19 | CASSLDGINQPQHF | TGTGCCAGTAGTCTCGACGGGATTAATCAGCCCCAGCATTTT
TRBD1 | TRBJ1-1 | few | TRBV20-1 | CSGPTGAMNTEAFF | TGCAGTGGCCCTACAGGGGCCATGAACACTGAAGCTTTCTTT
- | TRBJ2-7 | many | TRBV11-2 | CASSPLREGAYEQYF | TGTGCCAGCAGCCCTTTACGAGAGGGGGCCTACGAGCAGTACTTC
- | TRBJ2-2 | few | TRBV5-1 | CASVRSTANTGELFF | TGCGCCAGCGTCCGGAGTACCGCGAACACCGGGGAGCTGTTTTTT
- | TRBJ2-1 | many | TRBV9 | CASSVSKGNEQFF | TGTGCCAGCAGCGTAAGCAAGGGGAATGAGCAGTTCTTC
- | TRBJ2-1 | - | TRBV7-9 | CATRKGGNEQFF | TGTGCCACCCGAAAGGGAGGCAATGAGCAGTTCTTC